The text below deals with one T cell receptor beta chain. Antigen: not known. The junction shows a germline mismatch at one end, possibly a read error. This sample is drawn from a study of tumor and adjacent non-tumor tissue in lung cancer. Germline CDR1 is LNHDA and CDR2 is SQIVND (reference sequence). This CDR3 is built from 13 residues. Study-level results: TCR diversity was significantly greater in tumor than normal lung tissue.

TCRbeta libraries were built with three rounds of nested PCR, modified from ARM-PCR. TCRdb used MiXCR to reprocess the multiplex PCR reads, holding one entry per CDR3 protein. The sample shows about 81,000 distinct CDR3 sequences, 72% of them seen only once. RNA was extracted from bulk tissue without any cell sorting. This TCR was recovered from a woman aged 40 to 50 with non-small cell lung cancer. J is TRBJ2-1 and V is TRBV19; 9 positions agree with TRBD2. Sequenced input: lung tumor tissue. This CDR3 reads CPSTLAGYKEQFF. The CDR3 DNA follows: TGTCCCAGTACTCTAGCGGGGTACAAGGAGCAGTTCTTC.